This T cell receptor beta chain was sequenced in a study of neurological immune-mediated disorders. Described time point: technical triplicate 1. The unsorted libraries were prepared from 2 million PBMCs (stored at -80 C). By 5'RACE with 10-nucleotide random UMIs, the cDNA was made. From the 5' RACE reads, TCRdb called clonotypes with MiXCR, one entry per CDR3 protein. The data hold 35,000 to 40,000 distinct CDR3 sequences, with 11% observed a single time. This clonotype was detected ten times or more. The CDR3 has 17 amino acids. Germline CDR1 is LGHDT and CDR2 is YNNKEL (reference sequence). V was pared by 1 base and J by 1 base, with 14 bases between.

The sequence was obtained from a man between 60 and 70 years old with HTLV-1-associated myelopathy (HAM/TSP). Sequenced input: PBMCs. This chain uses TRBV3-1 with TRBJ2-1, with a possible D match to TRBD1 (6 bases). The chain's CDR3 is CASSQVRGSDSYNEQFF. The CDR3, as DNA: TGTGCCAGCAGCCAAGTGAGGGGGTCTGATTCCTACAATGAGCAGTTCTTC.